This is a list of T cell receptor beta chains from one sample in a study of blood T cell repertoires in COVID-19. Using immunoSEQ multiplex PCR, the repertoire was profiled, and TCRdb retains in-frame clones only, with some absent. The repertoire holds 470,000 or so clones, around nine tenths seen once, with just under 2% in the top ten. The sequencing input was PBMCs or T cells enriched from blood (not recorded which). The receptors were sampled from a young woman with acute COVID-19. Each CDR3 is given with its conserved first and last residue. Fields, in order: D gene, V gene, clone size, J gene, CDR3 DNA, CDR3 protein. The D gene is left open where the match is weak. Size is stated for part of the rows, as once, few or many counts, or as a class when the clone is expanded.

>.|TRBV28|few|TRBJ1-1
TGTGCCAGCAGTCTACGACAAGTCCGAGGAGGTCCTGAAGCTTTCTTT
CASSLRQVRGGPEAFF
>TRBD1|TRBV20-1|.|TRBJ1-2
TGCAGTACAGGGGAGACCTATGGCTACACCTTC
CSTGETYGYTF
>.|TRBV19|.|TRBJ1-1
TGTGCCAGTACTAGACTACAGGGGAACACTGAAGCTTTCTTT
CASTRLQGNTEAFF
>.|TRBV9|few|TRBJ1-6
TGTGCCAGCAGCGTAGACGGGACACGACATTCACCCCTCCACTTT
CASSVDGTRHSPLHF
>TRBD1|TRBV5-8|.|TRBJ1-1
TGTGCCAGCAGCCTACAGGGGGACACTGAAGCTTTCTTT
CASSLQGDTEAFF
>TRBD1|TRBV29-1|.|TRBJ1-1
TGCAGCGCACGGGGACAGGGGATCACTGAAGCTTTCTTT
CSARGQGITEAFF
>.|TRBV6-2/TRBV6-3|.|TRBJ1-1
TGTGCCAGCAGTTTTGAGGGTAGTGCAATGAACACTGAAGCTTTCTTT
CASSFEGSAMNTEAFF
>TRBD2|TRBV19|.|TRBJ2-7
TGTGCCAGTAGTCCCGGGACTAGCGGGGGAACCTACGAGCAGTACTTC
CASSPGTSGGTYEQYF
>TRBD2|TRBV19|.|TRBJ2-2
TGTGCCAGTAGTACCAGACCGGGACTAGCGGGAGGCTCCGGGGAGCTGTTTTTT
CASSTRPGLAGGSGELFF
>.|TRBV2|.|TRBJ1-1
TGTGCCGGGCTGTGGGTGAACACTGAAGCTTTCTTT
CAGLWVNTEAFF
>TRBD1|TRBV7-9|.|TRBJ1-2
TGTGCCAGCAGCTCCTTACCCGGGACAGTCTATGGCTACACCTTC
CASSSLPGTVYGYTF
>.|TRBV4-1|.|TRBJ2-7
TGCGCCAGCAGCCAACAGGGATCCTACGAGCAGTACTTC
CASSQQGSYEQYF
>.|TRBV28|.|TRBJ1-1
TGTGCCAGCATAGCGGGACTGAACACTGAAGCTTTCTTT
CASIAGLNTEAFF
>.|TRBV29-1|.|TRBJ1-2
TGCAGCGTTGATGCTACGGTCTATGGCTACACCTTC
CSVDATVYGYTF
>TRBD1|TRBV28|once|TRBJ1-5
TGTGCCAGCAGTCTGCGAGGGACAGGGGATCAGCCCCAGCATTTT
CASSLRGTGDQPQHF
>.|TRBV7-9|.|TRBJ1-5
TGTGCCAGCAGCTCTGAGTATCAGCCCCAGCATTTT
CASSSEYQPQHF
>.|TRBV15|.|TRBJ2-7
TGTGCCACCAGCAGAGGGGAGCTTTACGAGCAGTACTTC
CATSRGELYEQYF
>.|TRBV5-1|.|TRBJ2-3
TGCGCCAGCAGCCGACGACTAGGATCTGACACAGATACGCAGTATTTT
CASSRRLGSDTDTQYF
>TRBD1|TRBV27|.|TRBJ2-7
TGTGCCAGCAGTCCGGGACAGGGGTACGAGCAGTACTTC
CASSPGQGYEQYF
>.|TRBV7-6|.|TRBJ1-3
TGTGCCAGCACCCCGACGGAGGGTTCCTACTCTGGAAACACCATATATTTT
CASTPTEGSYSGNTIYF
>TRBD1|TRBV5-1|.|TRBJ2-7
TGCGCCAGCAGCTTGCGCCGGACAGGGGGCTCGGTTTGGGAGCAGTACTTC
CASSLRRTGGSVWEQYF
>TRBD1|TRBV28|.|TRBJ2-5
TGTGCCAGCAGGAGGACAGGGGAAGAGACCCAGTACTTC
CASRRTGEETQYF
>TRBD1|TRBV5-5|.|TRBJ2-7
TGTGCCAGCAGCTTGGGGCAGGGGGCAACCGAGCAGTACTTC
CASSLGQGATEQYF
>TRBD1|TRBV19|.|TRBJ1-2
TGTGCCAGTAGAATAGGGGGCGACTATGGCTACACCTTC
CASRIGGDYGYTF
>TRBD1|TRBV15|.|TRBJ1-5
TGTGCCACCAGCAGAGAAACAGGGGCTGGCAATCAGCCCCAGCATTTT
CATSRETGAGNQPQHF
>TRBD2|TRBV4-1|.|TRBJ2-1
TGCGCCAGCAGCCAAGAGGGGACTAGCGGGAGCAGTGAGCAGTTCTTC
CASSQEGTSGSSEQFF
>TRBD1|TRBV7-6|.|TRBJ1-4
TGTGCCAGCAGCTTAGAGGGGGCAGGGGAAAAACTGTTTTTT
CASSLEGAGEKLFF
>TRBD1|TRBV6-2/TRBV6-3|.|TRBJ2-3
TGTGCCAGCAGTTACTCCGAAGGGGGCGCATTATCAGATACGCAGTATTTT
CASSYSEGGALSDTQYF
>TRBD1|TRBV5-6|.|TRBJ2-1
TGTGCCAGCAGCTCCAGGGGGCCGTATGAGCAGTTCTTC
CASSSRGPYEQFF
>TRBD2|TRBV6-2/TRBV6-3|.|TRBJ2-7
TGTGCCAGCAGTTACTCGGTAGCGGGAGGGAGGTACGAGCAGTACTTC
CASSYSVAGGRYEQYF
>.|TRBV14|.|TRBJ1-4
TGTGCCAGCAGCCAAGATCCAACCGGGGGGGCCTATGAAAAACTGTTTTTT
CASSQDPTGGAYEKLFF
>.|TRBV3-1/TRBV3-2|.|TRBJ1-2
TGTGCCAGCAGCCAAGAAGTTTCCGGGACATCTAACTATGGCTACACCTTC
CASSQEVSGTSNYGYTF
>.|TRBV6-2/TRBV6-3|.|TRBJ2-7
TGTGCCAGCAGTTCCCGGGACTACGAGCAGTACTTC
CASSSRDYEQYF
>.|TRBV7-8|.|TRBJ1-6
TGTGCCAGCACCCTACAGGGAGATTCCTATAATTCACCCCTCCACTTT
CASTLQGDSYNSPLHF
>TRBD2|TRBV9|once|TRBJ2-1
TGTGCCAGCAGCGCGAGCGGGGGGGCCTACAATGAGCAGTTCTTC
CASSASGGAYNEQFF
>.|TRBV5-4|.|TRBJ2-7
TGTGCCAGCAGCTTGGGGGGGCAGGGGCCCTACGAGCAGTACTTC
CASSLGGQGPYEQYF
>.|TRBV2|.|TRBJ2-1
TGTGCCAGCAGTGAAGTGGGCACAGAGCAGTTCTTC
CASSEVGTEQFF
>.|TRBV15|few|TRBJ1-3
TGTGCCACCAGCAGACTTCAGGGGAAGGCTTCTGGAAACACCATATATTTT
CATSRLQGKASGNTIYF
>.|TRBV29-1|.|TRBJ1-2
TGCAGCGTTGAGGGCAGGGTCGGCTATGGCTACACCTTC
CSVEGRVGYGYTF
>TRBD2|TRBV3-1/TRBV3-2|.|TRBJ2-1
TGTGCCAGCAGCCGAAGCGGGATAGGATACAATGAGCAGTTCTTC
CASSRSGIGYNEQFF
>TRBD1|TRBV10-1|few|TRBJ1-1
TGCGCCAGTGACAGGGGTCGAGCTTTCTTT
CASDRGRAFF
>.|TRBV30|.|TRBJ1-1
TGTGCCTGGAGCGGTTATACTGAAGCTTTCTTT
CAWSGYTEAFF
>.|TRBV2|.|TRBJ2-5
TGTGCCAGCATGCTGGACAGTGTTCAAGAGACCCAGTACTTC
CASMLDSVQETQYF
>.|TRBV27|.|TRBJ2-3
TGTGCCAGCAGTTCGACAGATACGCAGTATTTT
CASSSTDTQYF
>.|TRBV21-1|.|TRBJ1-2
TGTGCCAGCAGCACCTCTACAGGGTGGGGTGGCTACACCTTC
CASSTSTGWGGYTF
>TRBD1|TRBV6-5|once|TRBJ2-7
TGTGCCAGCAGTACCGGGACAGCGCCAGGGTACGAGCAGTACTTC
CASSTGTAPGYEQYF
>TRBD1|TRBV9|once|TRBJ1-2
TGTGCCAGCAGCGGGACAGGTCCCAACTATGGCTACACCTTC
CASSGTGPNYGYTF
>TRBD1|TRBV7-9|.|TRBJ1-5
TGTGCCAGCAGCCTGACAGGGGAAAACAATCAGCCCCAGCATTTT
CASSLTGENNQPQHF
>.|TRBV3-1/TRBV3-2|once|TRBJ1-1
TGTGCCAGCAGCCCCCAGGGTTTCACTGAAGCTTTCTTT
CASSPQGFTEAFF
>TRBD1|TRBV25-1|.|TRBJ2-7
TGTGCCAGCATCGAAAGGACAGGGAGGTACGAGCAGTACTTC
CASIERTGRYEQYF
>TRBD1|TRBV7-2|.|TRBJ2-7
TGTGCCAGCAGCCCGGGGACAGGGCTGACCTACGAGCAGTACTTC
CASSPGTGLTYEQYF
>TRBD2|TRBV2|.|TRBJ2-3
TGTGCCAGCAGTGACGGTGCGGCGGGGGTGACAGATACGCAGTATTTT
CASSDGAAGVTDTQYF
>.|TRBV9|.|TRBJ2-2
TGTGCCAGCAGCGTGGGGGGGCTCGCCGGGGAGCTGTTTTTT
CASSVGGLAGELFF
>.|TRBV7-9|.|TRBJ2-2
TGTGCCAGCAGCTTAGTGTCTGGGCCCGGGGAGCTGTTTTTT
CASSLVSGPGELFF
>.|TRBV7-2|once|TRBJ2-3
TGTGCCAGCAGCTTATGTTCCCGTAGGGAGTGCACAGATACGCAGTATTTT
CASSLCSRRECTDTQYF